The next 3 T cell receptor beta chains were all read from a single sample in a study of T-cell reconstitution after alpha-beta-depleted transplantation in children. Unique molecular identifiers were incorporated during preparation of the TCRbeta library. TCRdb used MiXCR to reprocess the PCR reads, holding one entry per CDR3 protein. The sample yields fewer than 1 million distinct CDR3 sequences, 16% seen once. The specimen comprised PBMCs, mostly from graft donor cells, sampled 360 days after TCRalphabeta/CD19-depleted stem cell transplant. The source is a male patient aged 10-17 years who had a stem cell transplant for acute lymphoblastic leukemia, so the T cells may come from the graft donor.

This clonotype was seen a handful of times. The V and J genes are TRBV7-3 and TRBJ2-1, with 7 bases that match TRBD2. CDR1 and CDR2 from the germline V gene are SGHTA and FQGTGA. The CDR3 covers 17 residues. V dropped 0 bases and J dropped 7; count of bases not matched to a gene: 12. The CDR3 nucleotides read TGTGCCAGCAGCTTAACCCCCCGGCTAGCGGTAGGGAATGAGCAGTTCTTC. It encodes CASSLTPRLAVGNEQFF.

The chain couples TRBV11-2 to TRBJ2-3; 9 nucleotides agree with TRBD2. The junction had 9 bases not matched to a gene; V was cut back by 5 bases and J by 3 bases. CDR3 length: 16 residues. Germline loops: CDR1 SGHAT, CDR2 FQNNGV. CDR3 in amino acids: CASSLPETSGTDTQYF. Here the CDR3 DNA reads TGTGCCAGCAGCCTTCCCGAAACTAGCGGGACAGATACGCAGTATTTT.

Many counts were recorded for this clonotype. The V call is TRBV5-1, the J call TRBJ2-7; D may correspond to TRBD1 or TRBD2 (5 bases each). CDR1 and CDR2 from the germline V gene are SGHRS and YFSETQ. The V end was cut by 1 base, the J end by 1 base, with 12 bases between. This CDR3 is 15 amino acids long. The chain's CDR3 is CASSLIEGWSYEQYF. The CDR3 DNA reads TGCGCCAGCAGCTTGATAGAGGGGTGGTCCTACGAGCAGTACTTC.